This is a list of T cell receptor beta chains from one sample in a study of T cells in tuberculosis. Using immunoSEQ multiplex PCR, the repertoire was profiled, and TCRdb retains in-frame clones only, with some absent. The sample consists of some 90,000 clones, approximately 91% of them appearing once. The sequencing input was CD1b-GMM tetramer-negative cells sorted from PBMCs. Source of these receptors: an adult woman with latent tuberculosis. Both conserved end residues are part of each CDR3. A D gene is named only where the DNA matches it firmly. Clone size is not always given. Where it is, it says once, few, many or a class for expanded clones.

J gene	V gene	clone size	D gene	CDR3 protein	CDR3 DNA
TRBJ2-3	TRBV11-2	-	TRBD2	CASSTGLAGGPTTTRQYF	TGTGCCAGCAGTACCGGTCTAGCGGGGGGGCCTACCACCACCCGGCAGTATTTT
TRBJ2-5	TRBV25-1	-	TRBD1	CASSGFDRGRETQYF	TGTGCCAGCAGTGGTTTTGACAGGGGGCGTGAGACCCAGTACTTC
TRBJ1-2	TRBV18	-	TRBD1	CASSNPRQGANGYTF	TGTGCCAGCTCAAACCCTAGACAGGGGGCTAATGGCTACACCTTC
TRBJ2-4	TRBV15	-	TRBD1	CATSRARGQADSAKNIQYF	TGTGCCACCAGCAGAGCCCGGGGACAGGCGGATTCAGCCAAAAACATTCAGTACTTC
TRBJ1-2	TRBV7-8	-	-	CASSLGSRLANYGYTF	TGTGCCAGCAGCCTAGGTTCCCGGTTAGCTAACTATGGCTACACCTTC
TRBJ1-4	TRBV30	-	TRBD1	CAWSSTGQGAANEKLFF	TGTGCCTGGAGTTCTACGGGACAGGGGGCAGCTAATGAAAAACTGTTTTTT
TRBJ1-6	TRBV28	-	TRBD1	CASPPSTGPLSPLHF	TGTGCCAGCCCCCCTTCGACAGGGCCGCTTTCACCCCTCCACTTT
TRBJ2-3	TRBV28	once	-	CASSDLGLSTDTQYF	TGTGCCAGCAGCGACCTCGGACTTTCCACAGATACGCAGTATTTT
TRBJ1-1	TRBV4-1	once	-	CASRGRTLNTEAFF	TGCGCCAGCAGGGGCAGGACTTTGAACACTGAAGCTTTCTTT
TRBJ1-1	TRBV10-3	-	TRBD1	CAIVPGTGNLAFF	TGTGCCATCGTGCCCGGGACAGGGAATCTGGCTTTCTTT
TRBJ2-7	TRBV6-5	-	-	CASSYTLVTLYEQYF	TGTGCCAGCAGTTACACGCTAGTCACCCTCTACGAGCAGTACTTC
TRBJ2-3	TRBV9	-	TRBD1	CASSVGDRSTDTQYF	TGTGCCAGCAGCGTAGGGGACAGGAGCACAGATACGCAGTATTTT
TRBJ1-1	TRBV11-2	-	-	CASSTGFGFEAFF	TGTGCCAGCAGCACAGGGTTCGGGTTTGAAGCTTTCTTT
TRBJ1-5	TRBV5-4	-	-	CASSLPGLTVRSNQPQHF	TGTGCCAGCAGCTTGCCGGGACTTACCGTTCGTAGCAATCAGCCCCAGCATTTT
TRBJ1-5	TRBV6-1	-	TRBD1	CASSELGGGQPQHF	TGTGCCAGCAGTGAACTAGGGGGCGGTCAGCCCCAGCATTTT
TRBJ2-1	TRBV19	-	TRBD2	CASSTLAGGANEQFF	TGTGCCAGTAGTACCCTAGCGGGGGGGGCGAATGAGCAGTTCTTC
TRBJ2-1	TRBV9	-	TRBD2	CASSVVRTSGGCEQFF	TGTGCCAGCAGCGTAGTTCGGACTAGCGGGGGGTGTGAGCAGTTCTTC
TRBJ2-2	TRBV13	-	-	CASSLGAPGELFF	TGTGCCAGCAGTTTGGGAGCGCCCGGGGAGCTGTTTTTT
TRBJ2-7	TRBV5-4	-	TRBD2	CASSTTGAYTGGEQYF	TGTGCCAGCAGTACCACCGGGGCCTACACGGGAGGCGAGCAGTACTTC
TRBJ1-2	TRBV2	-	-	CASTVRVLGGYTF	TGTGCCAGTACGGTCAGGGTTCTCGGTGGCTACACCTTC
TRBJ1-1	TRBV6-5	-	TRBD1	CASRNDRDKAFF	TGTGCCAGCAGAAATGACAGGGACAAAGCTTTCTTT
TRBJ1-6	TRBV27	-	-	CASNPRGLDNSPLHF	TGTGCCAGCAACCCACGGGGATTAGATAATTCACCCCTCCACTTT
TRBJ2-3	TRBV5-1	-	TRBD2	CASSLVVSGGDTQYF	TGCGCCAGCAGCTTGGTGGTTAGCGGGGGGGATACGCAGTATTTT
TRBJ1-1	TRBV6-1	-	TRBD1	CAAGKNQGASTEAFF	TGTGCCGCTGGGAAAAATCAGGGGGCCTCCACTGAAGCTTTCTTT
TRBJ2-1	TRBV29-1	once	TRBD2	CSALGLAGYNEQFF	TGCAGCGCCCTCGGGCTAGCGGGTTACAATGAGCAGTTCTTC
TRBJ2-2	TRBV29-1	-	TRBD2	CSVEVGAGGTGELFF	TGCAGCGTTGAAGTTGGAGCGGGAGGGACCGGGGAGCTGTTTTTT
TRBJ2-1	TRBV12-2	-	-	CASRLEWTGDYNEQFF	TGTGCAAGTCGCTTAGAGTGGACAGGGGACTACAATGAGCAGTTCTTC
TRBJ2-5	TRBV5-4	-	-	CASSLEPARQETQYF	TGTGCCAGCAGCTTGGAGCCTGCCCGCCAAGAGACCCAGTACTTC
TRBJ2-1	TRBV14	-	TRBD2	CASSRRLAGGRPPDNEQFF	TGTGCCAGCAGCCGTAGGTTAGCGGGGGGCCGTCCACCTGACAATGAGCAGTTCTTC
TRBJ2-2	TRBV5-1	-	TRBD2	CASSFPAGGNTGELFF	TGCGCCAGCAGCTTTCCGGCGGGGGGGAACACCGGGGAGCTGTTTTTT
TRBJ2-5	TRBV18	-	TRBD1	CASSPDRVGETQYF	TGTGCCAGCTCACCGGACAGGGTTGGGGAGACCCAGTACTTC
TRBJ1-1	TRBV2	-	-	CASSVQGWGGTEAFF	TGTGCCAGCAGTGTCCAGGGGTGGGGTGGCACTGAAGCTTTCTTT
TRBJ2-3	TRBV19	-	TRBD2	CASSPSGVPTDTQYF	TGTGCCAGTAGTCCTAGCGGGGTCCCCACAGATACGCAGTATTTT
TRBJ1-1	TRBV7-9	-	-	CASSLAPQARNTEAFF	TGTGCCAGCAGCTTAGCCCCACAGGCAAGAAACACTGAAGCTTTCTTT
TRBJ1-2	TRBV27	-	TRBD1	CASSWGQGGYGYTF	TGTGCCAGCAGTTGGGGACAGGGCGGCTATGGCTACACCTTC
TRBJ2-7	TRBV18	-	TRBD1	CASSPKGTGREYEQYF	TGTGCCAGCTCACCAAAAGGGACAGGGAGGGAATACGAGCAGTACTTC
TRBJ1-6	TRBV18	-	TRBD1	CASSPGQYNSPLHF	TGTGCCAGCTCACCGGGACAGTATAATTCACCCCTCCACTTT
TRBJ2-7	TRBV5-1	-	TRBD1	CASSLGDSAYEQYF	TGCGCCAGCAGCTTGGGGGACAGTGCCTACGAGCAGTACTTC
TRBJ1-5	TRBV30	once	-	CAWSSDSVRQPQHF	TGTGCCTGGAGCTCGGACAGTGTCCGCCAGCCCCAGCATTTT
TRBJ1-1	TRBV18	-	-	CASSPWPSGPVRTEAFF	TGTGCCAGCTCACCATGGCCATCAGGGCCGGTTCGCACTGAAGCTTTCTTT
TRBJ2-2	TRBV13	-	TRBD2	CASSLGGTSGAAGELFF	TGTGCCAGCAGCTTAGGTGGGACTAGCGGGGCAGCCGGGGAGCTGTTTTTT